This T cell receptor (beta chain) was sequenced in a study of T cell changes during pregnancy in multiple sclerosis. The assay was immunoSEQ multiplex PCR, and TCRdb's table has in-frame clones only and misses some. Among tens of thousands of clones listed, around 90% were seen once. Trimming at V came to 0 bases and at J to 11 bases, leaving 12 bases not matched to a gene. Germline assignment: CDR1 SQVTM and CDR2 ANQGSEA. The CDR3 is made up of 15 amino acids. The sequence derives from a female donor with multiple sclerosis, enrolled in a pregnancy study. The chain couples TRBV29-1 to TRBJ1-4; 7 bases map to TRBD1. The sequencing used CD4+ T cells from peripheral blood mononuclear cells, collected before pregnancy. The CDR3 region has the DNA TGCAGCGTTGAAGATCGCCGGCAGGGGGTGGCGAAACTGTTTTTT. It yields the protein CSVEDRRQGVAKLFF.